These T cell receptor beta chains were read from a single sample in a study of CD8 T cells in Susac syndrome. TCRdb processed the immunoSEQ multiplex PCR reads anew with MiXCR; each CDR3 protein has one entry. The sample gives approximately 150,000 distinct CDR3 sequences, 80% of which show up once; 0.45% to 0.65% is in the top ten. Sequencing was carried out using CD8+ T cells from PBMCs. The receptors derive from a human donor with multiple sclerosis. CDR3s include the opening cysteine and the closing phenylalanine or tryptophan. The D gene is left open where the match is weak. Clone sizes are given selectively: once, few, many, or a class where the clone is expanded.

j_call	d_call	clone_size	v_call	cdr3_nt	cdr3_aa
TRBJ1-6	-	-	TRBV12-3/TRBV12-4	TGTGCCAGCACCCTCCGAACCACGGTTAATTCACCCCTCCACTTT	CASTLRTTVNSPLHF
TRBJ2-1	TRBD2	-	TRBV9	TGTGCCAGCAGCGTAGCGGGAGGGCGGTTTATACACTACAATGAGCAGTTCTTC	CASSVAGGRFIHYNEQFF
TRBJ2-1	-	-	TRBV29-1	TGCAGCGTTGAAGGGCAGGGAACTGAGCAGTTCTTC	CSVEGQGTEQFF
TRBJ2-1	TRBD1	-	TRBV20-1	TGCAGTGCTGGGGACCGGGACAGGGAAACCGCGAACTACTACAATGAGCAGTTCTTC	CSAGDRDRETANYYNEQFF
TRBJ1-1	-	few	TRBV6-1	TGTGCCAGCAGCTCGAGACCGTTAGGGACTGAAGCTTTCTTT	CASSSRPLGTEAFF
TRBJ1-2	-	once	TRBV3-1	TGTGCCAGCAGCCAACCCGACGCAGGGCTATGGAACTATGGCTACACCTTC	CASSQPDAGLWNYGYTF
TRBJ2-2	-	-	TRBV24-1	TGTGCCACCAGTGGATCAGGGGGTACCGGGGGGCTGTTTTTT	CATSGSGGTGGLFF
TRBJ2-3	TRBD2	few	TRBV6-5	TGTGCCAGCAGTTACGGAGCGGGAGGGTCAGATACGCAGTATTTT	CASSYGAGGSDTQYF
TRBJ2-3	-	-	TRBV25-1	TGTGCCAGCAGTAACCCCCCCAACGATACGGCGCAGTATTTT	CASSNPPNDTAQYF
TRBJ2-1	-	-	TRBV28	TGTGCCAGCAGTTGGGGGGCGTTTGGCTACAATGAGCAGTTCTTC	CASSWGAFGYNEQFF
TRBJ2-1	TRBD2	-	TRBV20-1	TGCAGTGCTAGAGATCATCTCACTAGCGGGGGGTCCTACAATGAGCAGTTCTTC	CSARDHLTSGGSYNEQFF
TRBJ2-5	-	-	TRBV5-1	TGCGCCAGCAGCATCTACCACAGCCCCCAAGAGACCCAGTACTTC	CASSIYHSPQETQYF
TRBJ1-2	-	-	TRBV25-1	TGTGCCAGCAGTGATCTTATGGATTCCGGTGGTGGCTACACCTTC	CASSDLMDSGGGYTF
TRBJ2-1	-	few	TRBV4-2	TGTGCCAGCAGCCAAGATCCCGGGGCGGGGTACAATGAGCAGTTCTTC	CASSQDPGAGYNEQFF
TRBJ1-5	-	-	TRBV20-1	TGCAGTGCTAGAGTCGGACAGAGTAGCAATCAGCCCCAGCATTTT	CSARVGQSSNQPQHF
TRBJ2-1	TRBD2	-	TRBV11-2	TGTGCCAGCAGCCTAGGGACTATTTTCTCCTACAATGAGCAGTTCTTC	CASSLGTIFSYNEQFF
TRBJ1-6	-	-	TRBV16	TGTGCCAGCAGCCAATCGGCAGGGTGGAACTCACCCCTCCACTTT	CASSQSAGWNSPLHF